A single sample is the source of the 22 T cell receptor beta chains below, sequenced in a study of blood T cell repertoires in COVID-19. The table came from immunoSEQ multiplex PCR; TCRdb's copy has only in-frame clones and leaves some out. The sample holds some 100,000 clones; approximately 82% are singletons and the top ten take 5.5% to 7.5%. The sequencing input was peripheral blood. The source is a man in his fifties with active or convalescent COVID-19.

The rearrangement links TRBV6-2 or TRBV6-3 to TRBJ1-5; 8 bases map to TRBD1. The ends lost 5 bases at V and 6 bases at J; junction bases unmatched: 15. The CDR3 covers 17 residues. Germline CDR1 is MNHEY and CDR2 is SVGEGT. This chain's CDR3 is CASSTPGGVGRPQPQHF. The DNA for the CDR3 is TGTGCCAGCAGTACCCCAGGGGGCGTTGGACGTCCTCAGCCCCAGCATTTT.

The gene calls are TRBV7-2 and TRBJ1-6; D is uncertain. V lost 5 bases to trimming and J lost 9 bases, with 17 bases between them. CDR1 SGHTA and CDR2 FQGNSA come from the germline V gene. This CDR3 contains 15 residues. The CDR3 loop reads CASSPEALGISPLHF. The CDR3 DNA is TGTGCCAGCAGCCCTGAGGCCCTCGGAATTTCACCCCTCCACTTT.

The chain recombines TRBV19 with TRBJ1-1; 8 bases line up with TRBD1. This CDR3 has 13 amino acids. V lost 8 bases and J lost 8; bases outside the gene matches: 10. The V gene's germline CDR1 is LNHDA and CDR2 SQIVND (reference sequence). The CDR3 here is CASLIPGGAEAFF. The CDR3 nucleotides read TGTGCCAGTCTCATCCCAGGGGGCGCAGAAGCTTTCTTT.

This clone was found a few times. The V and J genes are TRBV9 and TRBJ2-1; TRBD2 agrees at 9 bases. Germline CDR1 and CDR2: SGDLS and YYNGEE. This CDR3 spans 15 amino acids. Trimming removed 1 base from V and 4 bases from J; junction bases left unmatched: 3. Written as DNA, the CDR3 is TGTGCCAGCAGCGTAAATAGCGGGAGTTACAATGAGCAGTTCTTC. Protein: CASSVNSGSYNEQFF. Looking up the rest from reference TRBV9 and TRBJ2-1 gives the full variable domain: DSGVTQTPKHLITATGQRVTLRCSPRSGDLSVYWYQQSLDQGLQFLIQYYNGEERAKGNILERFSAQQFPDLHSELNLSSLELGDSALYFCASSVNSGSYNEQFFGPGTRLTVL.

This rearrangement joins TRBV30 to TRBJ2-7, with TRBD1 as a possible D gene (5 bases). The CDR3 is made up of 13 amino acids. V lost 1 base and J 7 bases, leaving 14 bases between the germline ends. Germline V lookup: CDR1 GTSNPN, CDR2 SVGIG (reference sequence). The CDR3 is CAWSGQGMGEQYF. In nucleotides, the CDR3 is TGTGCCTGGAGTGGGCAGGGAATGGGTGAGCAGTACTTC.

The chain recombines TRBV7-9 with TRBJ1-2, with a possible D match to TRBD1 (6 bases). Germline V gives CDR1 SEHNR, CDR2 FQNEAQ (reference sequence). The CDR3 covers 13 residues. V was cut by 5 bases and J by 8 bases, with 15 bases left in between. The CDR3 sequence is CASSPRGGEGYTF. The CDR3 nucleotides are TGTGCCAGCAGCCCTAGGGGGGGTGAAGGCTACACCTTC.

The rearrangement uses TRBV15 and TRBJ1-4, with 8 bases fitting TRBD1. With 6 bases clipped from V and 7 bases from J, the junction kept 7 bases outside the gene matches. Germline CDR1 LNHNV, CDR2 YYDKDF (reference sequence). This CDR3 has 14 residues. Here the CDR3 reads CATRMTGAPEKLFF. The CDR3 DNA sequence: TGTGCCACCAGAATGACAGGGGCCCCTGAAAAACTGTTTTTT.

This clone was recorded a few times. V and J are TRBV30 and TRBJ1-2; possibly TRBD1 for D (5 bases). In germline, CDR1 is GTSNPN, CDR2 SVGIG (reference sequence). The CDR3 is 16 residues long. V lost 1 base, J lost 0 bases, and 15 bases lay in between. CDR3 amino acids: CAWSEAGWESNYGYTF. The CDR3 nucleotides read TGTGCCTGGAGTGAAGCAGGGTGGGAATCTAACTATGGCTACACCTTC.

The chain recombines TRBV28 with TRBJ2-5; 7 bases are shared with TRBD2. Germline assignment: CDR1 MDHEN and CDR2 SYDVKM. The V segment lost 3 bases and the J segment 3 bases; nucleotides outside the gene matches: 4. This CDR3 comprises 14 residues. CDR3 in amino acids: CASSFPGREETQYF. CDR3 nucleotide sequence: TGTGCCAGCAGTTTCCCAGGGAGGGAAGAGACCCAGTACTTC.

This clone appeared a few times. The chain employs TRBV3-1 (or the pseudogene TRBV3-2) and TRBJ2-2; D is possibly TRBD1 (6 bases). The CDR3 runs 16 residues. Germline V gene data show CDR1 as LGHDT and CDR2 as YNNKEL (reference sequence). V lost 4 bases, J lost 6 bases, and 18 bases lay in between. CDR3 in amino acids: CASSRNFGQWAGELFF. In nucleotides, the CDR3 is TGTGCCAGCAGCCGAAATTTCGGACAGTGGGCCGGGGAGCTGTTTTTT.

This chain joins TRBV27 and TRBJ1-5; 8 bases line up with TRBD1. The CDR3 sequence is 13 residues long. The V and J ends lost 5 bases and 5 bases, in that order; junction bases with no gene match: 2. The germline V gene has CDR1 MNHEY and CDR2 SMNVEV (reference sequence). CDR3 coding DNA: TGTGCCAGCAGTGAGACAGGGGATCAGCCCCAGCATTTT. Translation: CASSETGDQPQHF.

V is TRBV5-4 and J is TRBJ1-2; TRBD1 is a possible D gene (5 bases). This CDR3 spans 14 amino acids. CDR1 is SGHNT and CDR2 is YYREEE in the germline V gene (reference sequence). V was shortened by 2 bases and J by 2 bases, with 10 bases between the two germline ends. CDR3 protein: CASSLGTENYGYTF. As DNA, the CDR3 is TGTGCCAGCAGCTTAGGGACTGAAAACTATGGCTACACCTTC.

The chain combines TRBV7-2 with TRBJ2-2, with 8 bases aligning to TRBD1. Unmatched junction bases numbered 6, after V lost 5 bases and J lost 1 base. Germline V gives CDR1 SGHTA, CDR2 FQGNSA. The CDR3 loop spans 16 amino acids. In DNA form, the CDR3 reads TGTGCCAGCAGCGACGGACAGGGAGGGAACACCGGGGAGCTGTTTTTT. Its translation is CASSDGQGGNTGELFF.

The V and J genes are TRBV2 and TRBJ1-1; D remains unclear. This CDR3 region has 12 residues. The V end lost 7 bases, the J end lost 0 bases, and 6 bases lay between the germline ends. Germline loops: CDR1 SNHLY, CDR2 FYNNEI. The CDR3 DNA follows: TGTGCCAGCACTGGCCTGAACACTGAAGCTTTCTTT. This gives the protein CASTGLNTEAFF. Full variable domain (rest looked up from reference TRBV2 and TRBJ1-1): EPEVTQTPSHQVTQMGQEVILRCVPISNHLYFYWYRQILGQKVEFLVSFYNNEISEKSEIFDDQFSVERPDGSNFTLKIRSTKLEDSAMYFCASTGLNTEAFFGQGTRLTVV.

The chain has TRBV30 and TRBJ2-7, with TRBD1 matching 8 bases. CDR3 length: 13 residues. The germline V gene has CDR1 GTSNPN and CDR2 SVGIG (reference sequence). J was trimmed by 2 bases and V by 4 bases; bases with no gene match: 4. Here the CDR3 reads CAWNRGSTYEQYF. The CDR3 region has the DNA TGTGCCTGGAACAGGGGGTCGACCTACGAGCAGTACTTC.

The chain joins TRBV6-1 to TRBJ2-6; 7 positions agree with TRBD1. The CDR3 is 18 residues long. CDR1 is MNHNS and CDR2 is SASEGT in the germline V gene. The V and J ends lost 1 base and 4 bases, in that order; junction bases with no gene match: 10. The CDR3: CASSEEVTGSVGANVLTF. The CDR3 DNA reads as TGTGCCAGCAGTGAAGAAGTGACAGGGTCTGTCGGGGCCAACGTCCTGACTTTC.

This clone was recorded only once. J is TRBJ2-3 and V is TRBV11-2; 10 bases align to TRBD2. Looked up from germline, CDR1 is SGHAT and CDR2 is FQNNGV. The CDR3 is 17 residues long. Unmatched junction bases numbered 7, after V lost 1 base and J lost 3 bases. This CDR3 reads CASSLGVAGGRTDTQYF. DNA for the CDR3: TGTGCCAGCAGCTTAGGGGTAGCGGGGGGACGAACAGATACGCAGTATTTT. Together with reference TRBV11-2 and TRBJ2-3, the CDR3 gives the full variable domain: EAGVAQSPRYKIIEKRQSVAFWCNPISGHATLYWYQQILGQGPKLLIQFQNNGVVDDSQLPKDRFSAERLKGVDSTLKIQPAKLEDSAVYLCASSLGVAGGRTDTQYFGPGTRLTVL.

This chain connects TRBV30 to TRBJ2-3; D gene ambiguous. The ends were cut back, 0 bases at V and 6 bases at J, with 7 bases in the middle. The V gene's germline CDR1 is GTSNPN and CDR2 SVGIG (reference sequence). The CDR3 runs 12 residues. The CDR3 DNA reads TGTGCCTGGAGTGTTGGCCCGGATACGCAGTATTTT. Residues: CAWSVGPDTQYF.

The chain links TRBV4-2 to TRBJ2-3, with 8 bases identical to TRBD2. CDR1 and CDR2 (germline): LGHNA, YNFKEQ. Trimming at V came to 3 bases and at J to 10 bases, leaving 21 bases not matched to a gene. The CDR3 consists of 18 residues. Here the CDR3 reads CASSQAGGGAALFIAQYF. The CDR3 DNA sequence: TGTGCCAGCAGCCAGGCGGGAGGAGGGGCGGCATTGTTTATTGCGCAGTATTTT.

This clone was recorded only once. The CDR3 DNA sequence: TGTGCCAGCTCGCAGGGAGGAGGGAACACTGAAGCTTTCTTT. Amino acid sequence: CASSQGGGNTEAFF. The chain couples TRBV18 to TRBJ1-1; perhaps TRBD1 as D (5 bases). With 6 bases removed from V and 1 base from J, the gap between germline ends came to 12 bases. This CDR3 is 14 amino acids long. Per the germline V gene, CDR1 is KGHSH and CDR2 is LQKENI.

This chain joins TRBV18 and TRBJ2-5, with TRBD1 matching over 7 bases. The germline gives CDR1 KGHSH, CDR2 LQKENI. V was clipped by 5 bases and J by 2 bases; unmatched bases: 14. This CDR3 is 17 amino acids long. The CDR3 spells CASSSFITQTGQETQYF. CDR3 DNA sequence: TGTGCCAGCTCATCATTCATCACCCAGACAGGGCAAGAGACCCAGTACTTC.

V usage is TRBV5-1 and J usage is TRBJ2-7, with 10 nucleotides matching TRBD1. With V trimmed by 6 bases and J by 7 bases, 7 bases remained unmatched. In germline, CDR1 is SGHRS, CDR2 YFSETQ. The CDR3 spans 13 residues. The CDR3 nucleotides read TGCGCCAGCACCTGGACAGGGGGGGAAGAGCAGTACTTC. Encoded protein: CASTWTGGEEQYF.